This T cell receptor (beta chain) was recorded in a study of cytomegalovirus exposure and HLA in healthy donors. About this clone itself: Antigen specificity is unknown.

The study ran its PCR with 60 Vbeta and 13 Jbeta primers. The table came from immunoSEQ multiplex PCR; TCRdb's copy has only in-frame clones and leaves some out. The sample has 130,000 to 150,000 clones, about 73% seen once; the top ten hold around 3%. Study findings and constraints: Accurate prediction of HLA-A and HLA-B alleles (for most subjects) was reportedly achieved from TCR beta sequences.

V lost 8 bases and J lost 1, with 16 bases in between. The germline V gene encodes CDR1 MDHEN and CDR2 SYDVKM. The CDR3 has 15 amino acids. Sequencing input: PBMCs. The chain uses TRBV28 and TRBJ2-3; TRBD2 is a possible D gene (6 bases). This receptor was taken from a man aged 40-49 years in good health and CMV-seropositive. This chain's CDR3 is CASHPLWEGTDTQYF. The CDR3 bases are TGTGCCAGCCACCCTTTGTGGGAGGGCACAGATACGCAGTATTTT.